This T cell receptor beta chain derives from a study of T cells after yellow fever vaccination. TCRdb passed the 5' RACE reads through MiXCR, listing each CDR3 protein once. There are around 340,000 distinct CDR3 sequences in the sample; around 13% occur only once, and 2.5% to 4% lies in the top ten. There are 15 residues in the CDR3. Germline V gene lookup returns CDR1 MNHEY and CDR2 SVGAGI. V lost 0 bases, J lost 1 base, and 9 bases lay in between. This clonotype appeared a few times. The chain recombines TRBV6-5 with TRBJ1-1; tentatively, D is TRBD1 (6 bases). The source of this sequence is a man younger than 30 who received the YFV17D yellow fever vaccine. Material: CD4+ T cells sorted from PBMCs, obtained 15 days after the yellow fever booster vaccination. CDR3 sequence: CASSYSGGQNTEAFF. CDR3 in DNA: TGTGCCAGCAGTTACTCCGGGGGACAGAACACTGAAGCTTTCTTT.